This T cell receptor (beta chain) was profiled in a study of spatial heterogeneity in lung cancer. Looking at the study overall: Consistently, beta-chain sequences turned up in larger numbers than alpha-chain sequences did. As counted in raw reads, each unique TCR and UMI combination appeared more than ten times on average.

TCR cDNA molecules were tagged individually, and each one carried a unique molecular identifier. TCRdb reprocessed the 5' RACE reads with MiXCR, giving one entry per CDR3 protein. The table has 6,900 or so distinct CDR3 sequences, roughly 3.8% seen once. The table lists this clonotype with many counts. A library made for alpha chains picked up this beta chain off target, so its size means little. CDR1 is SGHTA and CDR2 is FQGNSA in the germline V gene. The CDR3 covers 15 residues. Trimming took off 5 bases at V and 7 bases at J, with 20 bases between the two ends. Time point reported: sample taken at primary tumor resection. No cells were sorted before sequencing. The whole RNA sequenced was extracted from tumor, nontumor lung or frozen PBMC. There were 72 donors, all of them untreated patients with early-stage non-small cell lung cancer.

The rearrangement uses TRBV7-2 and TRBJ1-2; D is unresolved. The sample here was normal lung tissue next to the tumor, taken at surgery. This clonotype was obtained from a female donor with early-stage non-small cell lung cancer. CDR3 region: CASSPTSQPWGGYTF. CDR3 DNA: TGTGCCAGCAGCCCAACCAGCCAACCCTGGGGTGGCTACACCTTC.